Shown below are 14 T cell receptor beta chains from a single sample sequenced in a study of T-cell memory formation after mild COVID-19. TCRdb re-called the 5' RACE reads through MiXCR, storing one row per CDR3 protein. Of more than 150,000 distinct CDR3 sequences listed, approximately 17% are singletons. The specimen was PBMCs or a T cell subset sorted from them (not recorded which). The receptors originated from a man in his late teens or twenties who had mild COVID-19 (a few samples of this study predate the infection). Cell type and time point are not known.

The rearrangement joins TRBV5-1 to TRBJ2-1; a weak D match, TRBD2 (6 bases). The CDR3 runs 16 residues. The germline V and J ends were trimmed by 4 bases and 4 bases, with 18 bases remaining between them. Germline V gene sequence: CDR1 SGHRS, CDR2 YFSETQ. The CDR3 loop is CASSPGGTATYNEQFF. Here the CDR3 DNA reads TGCGCCAGCAGCCCCGGCGGGACTGCAACGTACAATGAGCAGTTCTTC.

The DNA for the CDR3 is TGTGCCAGCAGTTACTCGATGGTGCCGGACTACGAGCAGTACGTC. It specifies CASSYSMVPDYEQYV. The chain uses TRBV6-5 and TRBJ2-7; D is ambiguous. The ends were cut back, 0 bases at V and 3 bases at J, with 12 bases in the middle. The CDR3 runs 15 residues. Germline V gene sequence: CDR1 MNHEY, CDR2 SVGAGI.

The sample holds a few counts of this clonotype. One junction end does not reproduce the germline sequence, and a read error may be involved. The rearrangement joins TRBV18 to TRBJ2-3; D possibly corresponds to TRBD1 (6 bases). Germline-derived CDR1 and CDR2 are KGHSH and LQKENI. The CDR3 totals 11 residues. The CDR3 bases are TGTGCCAGCTCAAGACAGGACTGGAAGGATTTT. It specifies CASSRQDWKDF. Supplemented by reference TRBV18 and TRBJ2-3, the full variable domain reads NAGVMQNPRHLVRRRGQEARLRCSPMKGHSHVYWYRQLPEEGLKFMVYLQKENIIDESGMPKERFSAEFPKEGPSILRIQQVVRGDSAAYFCASSRQDWKDFGPGTRLTVL.

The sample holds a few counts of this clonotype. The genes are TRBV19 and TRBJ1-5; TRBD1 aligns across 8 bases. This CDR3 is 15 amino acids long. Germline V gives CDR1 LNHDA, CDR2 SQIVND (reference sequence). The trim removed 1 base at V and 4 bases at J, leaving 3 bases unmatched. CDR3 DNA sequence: TGTGCCAGTAGTATAGGTTGGGACAGGAATCAGCCCCAGCATTTT. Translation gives CASSIGWDRNQPQHF.

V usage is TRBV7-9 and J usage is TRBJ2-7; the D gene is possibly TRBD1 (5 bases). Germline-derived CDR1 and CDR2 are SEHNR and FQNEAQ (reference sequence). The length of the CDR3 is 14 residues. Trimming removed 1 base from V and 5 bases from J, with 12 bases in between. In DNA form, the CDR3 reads TGTGCCAGCAGCTTAGGGGCAGGGTTGGACGAGCAGTACTTC. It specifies CASSLGAGLDEQYF.

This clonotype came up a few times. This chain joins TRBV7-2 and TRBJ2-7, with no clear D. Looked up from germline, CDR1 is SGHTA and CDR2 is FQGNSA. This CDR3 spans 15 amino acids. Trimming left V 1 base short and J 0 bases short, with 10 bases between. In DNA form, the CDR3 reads TGTGCCAGCAGCTTAGTAGCCTTCCCCTCCTACGAGCAGTACTTC. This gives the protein CASSLVAFPSYEQYF.

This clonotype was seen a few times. The CDR3: CASSLQLQETQYF. CDR3 DNA sequence: TGTGCCAGCTCCTTACAGCTCCAAGAGACCCAGTACTTC. The chain links TRBV18 to TRBJ2-5; D remains unclear. CDR1 is KGHSH and CDR2 is LQKENI in the germline V gene. V lost 6 bases, J lost 1 base, and 9 bases lay in between. CDR3 length: 13 residues.

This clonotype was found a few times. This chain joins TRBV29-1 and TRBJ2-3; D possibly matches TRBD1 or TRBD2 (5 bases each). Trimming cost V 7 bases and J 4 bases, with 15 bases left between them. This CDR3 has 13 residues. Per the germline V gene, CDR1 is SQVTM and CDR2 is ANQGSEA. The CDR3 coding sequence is TGCAGCGGTGGCCATGGGGGACCAGATACGCAGTATTTT. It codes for CSGGHGGPDTQYF.

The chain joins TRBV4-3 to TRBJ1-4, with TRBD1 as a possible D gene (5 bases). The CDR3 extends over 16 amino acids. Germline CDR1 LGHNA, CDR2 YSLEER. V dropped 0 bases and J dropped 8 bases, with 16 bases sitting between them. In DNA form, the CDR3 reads TGCGCCAGCAGCCAAGATGTCGGGGGTGGGGAGGAAAAACTGTTTTTT. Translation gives CASSQDVGGGEEKLFF.

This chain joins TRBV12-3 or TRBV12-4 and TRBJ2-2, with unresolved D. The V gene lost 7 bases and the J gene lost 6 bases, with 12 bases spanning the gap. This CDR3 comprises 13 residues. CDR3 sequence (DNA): TGTGCCAGCACCAACTCCTGGGCCGGGGAGCTGTTTTTT. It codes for CASTNSWAGELFF.

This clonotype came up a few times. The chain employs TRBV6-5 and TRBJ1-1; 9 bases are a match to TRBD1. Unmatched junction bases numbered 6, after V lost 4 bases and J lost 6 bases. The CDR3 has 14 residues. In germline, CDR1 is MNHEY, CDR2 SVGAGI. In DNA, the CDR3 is TGTGCCAGCAGTTTACAGGGGGCGCTTGCTGAAGCTTTCTTT. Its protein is CASSLQGALAEAFF.

The CDR3 coding sequence is TGTGCCAGCAGCGTAGAGGCCGGCAATCAGCCCCAGCATTTT. Translated, it gives CASSVEAGNQPQHF. V gene TRBV9 combines with J gene TRBJ1-5; D uncertain. Trimming removed 0 bases at V and 2 bases at J, with 6 bases between. This CDR3 contains 14 residues. In germline, CDR1 is SGDLS, CDR2 YYNGEE. Using reference TRBV9 and TRBJ1-5 for the parts outside the CDR3, the full variable domain is DSGVTQTPKHLITATGQRVTLRCSPRSGDLSVYWYQQSLDQGLQFLIQYYNGEERAKGNILERFSAQQFPDLHSELNLSSLELGDSALYFCASSVEAGNQPQHFGDGTRLSIL.

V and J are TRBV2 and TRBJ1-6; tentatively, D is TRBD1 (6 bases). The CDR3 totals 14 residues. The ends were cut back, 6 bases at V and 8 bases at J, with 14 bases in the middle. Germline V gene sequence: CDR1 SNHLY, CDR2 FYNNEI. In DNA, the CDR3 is TGTGCCAGCAGCGCTAGGACAGAGGATTCACCCCTCCACTTT. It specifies CASSARTEDSPLHF.

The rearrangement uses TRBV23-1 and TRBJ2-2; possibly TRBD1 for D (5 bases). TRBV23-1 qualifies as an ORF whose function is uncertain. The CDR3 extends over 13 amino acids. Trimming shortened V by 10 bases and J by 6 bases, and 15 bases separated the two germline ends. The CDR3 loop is CATTATPSGELFF. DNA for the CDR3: TGCGCCACGACAGCCACGCCTTCCGGGGAGCTGTTTTTT.